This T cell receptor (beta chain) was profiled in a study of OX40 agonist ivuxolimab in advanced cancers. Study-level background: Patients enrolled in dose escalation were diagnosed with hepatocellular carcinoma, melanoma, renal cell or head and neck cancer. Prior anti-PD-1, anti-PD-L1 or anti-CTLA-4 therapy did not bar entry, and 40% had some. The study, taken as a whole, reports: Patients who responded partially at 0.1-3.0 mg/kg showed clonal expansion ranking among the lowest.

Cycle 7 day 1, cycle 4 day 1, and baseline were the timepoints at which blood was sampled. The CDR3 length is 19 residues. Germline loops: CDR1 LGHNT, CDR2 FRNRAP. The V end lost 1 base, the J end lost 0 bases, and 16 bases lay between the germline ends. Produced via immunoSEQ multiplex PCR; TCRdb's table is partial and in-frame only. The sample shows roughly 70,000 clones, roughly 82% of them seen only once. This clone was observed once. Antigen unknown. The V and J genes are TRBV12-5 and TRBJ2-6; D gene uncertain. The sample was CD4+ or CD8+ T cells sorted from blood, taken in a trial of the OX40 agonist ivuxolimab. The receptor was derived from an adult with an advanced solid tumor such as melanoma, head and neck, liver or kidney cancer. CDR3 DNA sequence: TGTGCTAGTGGTTTGGCATGGGATGTGGGTTTCTCTGGGGCCAACGTCCTGACTTTC. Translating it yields CASGLAWDVGFSGANVLTF.